Below are 7 T cell receptor beta chains sequenced from a single sample in a study of blood T cells in healthy people across ages. A sample-barcoded 5' primer and a J-beta primer mix were used in a second PCR of roughly 7 to 11 cycles. Using its own MiXCR run on the 5' RACE reads, TCRdb lists one record per CDR3 protein. This sample has approximately 800,000 distinct CDR3 sequences, with less than 70% found just once. The sample taken for sequencing was blood. The receptors derive from a man aged 80 or over in good health.

The chain has TRBV20-1 and TRBJ1-2, with D hard to call. Trimming removed 1 base from V and 5 bases from J, with 14 bases in between. Germline lookup yields CDR1 DFQATT and CDR2 SNEGSKA (reference sequence). The CDR3 totals 14 residues. DNA of the CDR3: TGCAGTGCTAGAGCTGGGAGACTTGAATATGGCTACACCTTC. This sequence encodes CSARAGRLEYGYTF.

V usage is TRBV7-8 and J usage is TRBJ1-2; possible D gene TRBD1, 5 bases. Trimming left V 4 bases short and J 8 bases short, with 20 bases between. This CDR3 contains 15 residues. Germline V gene lookup returns CDR1 SGHVS and CDR2 FQNEAQ. CDR3 in DNA: TGTGCCAGCAGCTCGTTCCGGGACCCCCCTGAGGGCTACACCTTC. As protein: CASSSFRDPPEGYTF.

V and J are TRBV7-6 and TRBJ1-1; 10 positions match TRBD1. CDR3 length: 16 residues. CDR1 is SGHVS, CDR2 FNYEAQ, per germline. V was pared by 5 bases and J by 0 bases, with 6 bases of the junction left unmatched. In DNA form, the CDR3 reads TGTGCCAGCAGCCTACTGACAGGGGGCATGAACACTGAAGCTTTCTTT. Translating it yields CASSLLTGGMNTEAFF.

This clonotype was seen just once. The chain joins TRBV20-1 to TRBJ2-4; D uncertain. Trimming took 2 bases from V and 1 from J, leaving 6 bases between them. Germline V CDR1 and CDR2: DFQATT, SNEGSKA (reference sequence). There are 13 residues in the CDR3. CDR3 DNA sequence: TGCAGTGCTAGACCCTTGGCCAAAAACATTCAGTACTTC. It codes for CSARPLAKNIQYF.

The rearrangement joins TRBV7-9 to TRBJ1-6; D unclear. Trimming took off 4 bases at V and 11 bases at J, with 33 bases between the two ends. The CDR3 is 20 residues long. CDR1 and CDR2 from the germline V gene are SEHNR and FQNEAQ (reference sequence). The CDR3 region is CASSSIQWGDILPPRAPLHF. CDR3 DNA: TGTGCCAGCAGCTCGATCCAGTGGGGTGACATTCTTCCGCCGCGCGCACCCCTCCACTTT. The variable domain in full, completed from reference TRBV7-9 and TRBJ1-6, reads DTGVSQNPRHKITKRGQNVTFRCDPISEHNRLYWYRQTLGQGPEFLTYFQNEAQLEKSRLLSDRFSAERPKGSFSTLEIQRTEQGDSAMYLCASSSIQWGDILPPRAPLHFGNGTRLTVT.

The CDR3 nucleotides are TGTGCCAGCAGCCCTTACCCCCAAGCGGGAGGGGGTGGGCAGTTCTTC. Residues: CASSPYPQAGGGGQFF. The chain uses TRBV4-2 and TRBJ2-1; TRBD2 matches at 10 bases. The ends lost 4 bases at V and 12 bases at J; junction bases unmatched: 15. The CDR3 is 16 residues long. Per germline, CDR1 LGHNA and CDR2 YNFKEQ.

This rearrangement joins TRBV7-9 to TRBJ2-5; unclear D gene. TRBJ2-7 explains the end of the DNA better; the J call may be wrong. The CDR3 is 14 amino acids. Germline-derived CDR1 and CDR2 are SEHNR and FQNEAQ (reference sequence). CDR3 loop: CASSIVGLPDEQYF. The CDR3 coding sequence is TGTGCCAGCAGCATAGTCGGGCTTCCGGACGAGCAGTACTTC.